The T cell receptor (beta chain) described here comes from a study of cytomegalovirus exposure and HLA in healthy donors. Study at large: Within an early data release were about 85 million unique TCRs drawn from HLA-typed donors.

The PCR employed 60 Vbeta primers together with 13 Jbeta primers. Libraries were prepared by immunoSEQ multiplex PCR; TCRdb keeps only in-frame clonotypes and omits some of them. This table has 120,000 to 150,000 clones, roughly 80% appearing once. The CDR3 sequence is 16 residues long. V trimming: 8 bases; J trimming: 1 base; junction bases outside the gene matches: 13. The germline V gene has CDR1 LNHNV and CDR2 YYDKDF (reference sequence). General observations from the study: Three chains linked to CMV were shown in vitro to be specific for CMV antigens. Analyses of presence and absence presupposed an approximately uniform sequencing depth across donors.

The sample holds a few counts of this clone. Its antigen remains unknown. Sequences were obtained from PBMCs. J is TRBJ1-2 and V is TRBV15; 7 bases map to TRBD1. This TCR was recovered from a woman between 40 and 50 years old in good health and CMV-seropositive. CDR3 bases: TGTGCCACCCAACCCGGGACAGTGGCTTATAACTATGGCTACACCTTC. This codes for CATQPGTVAYNYGYTF. The full variable domain, with the rest looked up from reference TRBV15 and TRBJ1-2, is DAMVIQNPRYQVTQFGKPVTLSCSQTLNHNVMYWYQQKSSQAPKLLFHYYDKDFNNEADTPDNFQSRRPNTSFCFLDIRSPGLGDTAMYLCATQPGTVAYNYGYTFGSGTRLTVV.